The 12 T cell receptor beta chains in this list originate from one sample, sequenced in a study of T cells in Graves' hyperthyroidism and ophthalmopathy (dated by TCRdb to between 2018 and 2021). Library preparation employed multiplex PCR. The sequencer was an Illumina HiSeq 2000. TCR beta CDR3 regions were amplified from RNA transcripts. The TCR CDR3 was subjected to a first round of RT-PCR using the HTBI primer set and the Qiagen OneStep RT-PCR kit. TCRdb took the public reads, trimmed them with fastp at Q25, ran MiXCR for clone calling and kept in-frame beta chains. Every CDR3 protein is listed once, alongside the most common genes and DNA of its rows. The sample table lists under 600,000 distinct CDR3 sequences, 16% of them with a count of one. 2.5% to 4% of the sample is in the top ten clones. Source material: blood. The receptor set was obtained from a woman between 35 and 50 years old with Graves' ophthalmopathy.

This clonotype was picked up a small number of times. A much more abundant neighbour one base away suggests this may be a read error. V is TRBV11-2 and J is TRBJ1-1; D not resolved. CDR3 size: 14 residues. V was cut by 8 bases and J by 1 base, with 14 bases left in between. CDR1 SGHAT and CDR2 FQNNGV come from the germline V gene. The CDR3 reads CASRLRAANTEAFF. CDR3 sequence (DNA): TGTGCCAGCCGCCTGAGGGCGGCGAACACTGAAGCTTTCTTT.

CDR3 DNA: TGTGCCAGTAGTGCCTCGGAGGTGGACGAGCAGTACTTC. Its translation is CASSASEVDEQYF. The chain recombines TRBV19 with TRBJ2-7; a weak D match, TRBD2 (5 bases). The CDR3 is 13 amino acids. V lost 5 bases to trimming and J lost 5 bases, with 13 bases between them. Germline V gene sequence: CDR1 LNHDA, CDR2 SQIVND (reference sequence).

This clonotype was counted at least ten times. CDR3 DNA sequence: TGTGCCAGCAGCGCCGGGACAGAGCCTGAAAAACTGTTTTTT. This gives the protein CASSAGTEPEKLFF. V is TRBV2 and J is TRBJ1-4; 7 bases are shared with TRBD1. There are 14 residues in the CDR3. Per the germline V gene, CDR1 is SNHLY and CDR2 is FYNNEI. V lost 6 bases to trimming and J lost 7 bases; unmatched junction nucleotides: 8.

This clonotype appeared a few times. V usage is TRBV20-1 and J usage is TRBJ1-1; D perhaps matches TRBD1 (5 bases). CDR3 length: 12 amino acids. V lost 3 bases and J lost 4, with 9 bases in between. The germline CDR1 and CDR2 sequences are DFQATT and SNEGSKA (reference sequence). CDR3 bases: TGCAGTGCTAGCCCTGGGGGCACTGAAGCTTTCTTT. Its translation is CSASPGGTEAFF.

This rearrangement joins TRBV7-3 to TRBJ2-3; 8 nucleotides align to TRBD2. The CDR3 runs 15 residues. Germline CDR1 is SGHTA and CDR2 is FQGTGA. Trimming cost V 2 bases and J 5 bases; bases outside gene matches: 6. The CDR3, as DNA: TGTGCCAGCAGCTTATATACTAGCGGTCTAGATACGCAGTATTTT. Residues: CASSLYTSGLDTQYF.

There are a few counts of this clonotype. The chain links TRBV27 to TRBJ2-1; 7 bases align to TRBD1. Germline assignment: CDR1 MNHEY and CDR2 SMNVEV (reference sequence). Trimming at V came to 5 bases and at J to 5 bases, leaving 9 bases not matched to a gene. The CDR3 has 15 residues. As DNA, the CDR3 is TGTGCCAGCAGTCAAAACAGGGGAACACACAATGAGCAGTTCTTC. It is translated as CASSQNRGTHNEQFF.

In its sample, this clonotype was seen a few times. The V call is TRBV29-1, the J call TRBJ2-2; 8 bases are a match to TRBD1. The ends lost 3 bases at V and 5 bases at J; junction bases unmatched: 11. The CDR3 runs to 16 residues. Germline-derived CDR1 and CDR2 are SQVTM and ANQGSEA. The DNA for the CDR3 is TGCAGCGTTGATGGGGCAGGGGGCCGAGGGACCGGGGAGCTGTTTTTT. Protein: CSVDGAGGRGTGELFF.

This clonotype was seen a handful of times. The rearrangement links TRBV20-1 to TRBJ2-3, with 8 bases lining up with TRBD2. V lost 2 bases to trimming and J lost 1 base; unmatched junction nucleotides: 8. Germline CDR1 and CDR2: DFQATT and SNEGSKA (reference sequence). The CDR3 length is 16 residues. The CDR3 here is CSARNLAGGRTDTQYF. The DNA for the CDR3 is TGCAGTGCTAGAAATTTGGCGGGGGGCCGCACAGATACGCAGTATTTT.

This clonotype was seen many times. This chain joins TRBV7-8 and TRBJ2-1; D is unclear. Between the trimmed V and J ends, which lost 2 bases and 6 bases, there was a span of 8 bases. This CDR3 is 13 amino acids long. The germline V gene encodes CDR1 SGHVS and CDR2 FQNEAQ. The CDR3 DNA follows: TGTGCCAGCAGCTTAAATGGTTTCAATGAGCAGTTCTTC. Translation gives CASSLNGFNEQFF.

This clonotype occurred a few times. This chain uses TRBV6-1 with TRBJ2-1; 7 bases align to TRBD1. CDR3 length: 14 residues. Germline CDR1 and CDR2: MNHNS and SASEGT. J was trimmed by 1 base and V by 6 bases; bases with no gene match: 3. The CDR3 nucleotides are TGTGCCAGCAGCGACAGGGTGTCCTACAATGAGCAGTTCTTC. Translation gives CASSDRVSYNEQFF.

This clonotype was detected only a few times. Germline and junction disagree at one end, which may indicate a read error. The chain joins TRBV6-4 to TRBJ2-2; TRBD2 agrees at 7 bases. CDR3 length equals 15 residues. The germline V gene encodes CDR1 MRHNA and CDR2 SNTAGT. Here the CDR3 DNA reads TGTGCCAGCAGCGAGGGGACTAAGAACACCAGGGAGCTGTTTTTT. Translating it yields CASSEGTKNTRELFF.

V and J are TRBV6-1 and TRBJ2-4, with 16 bases matching TRBD2. The CDR3 loop spans 18 amino acids. The germline gives CDR1 MNHNS, CDR2 SASEGT. J was trimmed by 1 base and V by 4 bases; bases with no gene match: 4. As DNA, the CDR3 is TGTGCCAGCAGTGTGGGACTAGCGGGAGGGCCCGCCAAAAACATTCAGTACTTC. Translated, it gives CASSVGLAGGPAKNIQYF.